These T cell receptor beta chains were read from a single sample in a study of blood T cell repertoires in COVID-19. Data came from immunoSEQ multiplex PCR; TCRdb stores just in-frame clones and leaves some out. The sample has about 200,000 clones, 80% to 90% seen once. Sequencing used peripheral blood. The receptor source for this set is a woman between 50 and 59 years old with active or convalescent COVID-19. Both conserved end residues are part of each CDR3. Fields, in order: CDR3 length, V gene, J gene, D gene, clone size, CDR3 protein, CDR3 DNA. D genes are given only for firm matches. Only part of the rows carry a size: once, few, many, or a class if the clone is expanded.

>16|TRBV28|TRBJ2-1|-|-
CASSSLAASSYNEQFF
TGTGCCAGCAGTTCCCTAGCAGCTAGCTCCTACAATGAGCAGTTCTTC
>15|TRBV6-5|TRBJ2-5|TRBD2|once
CASSYWASGQETQYF
TGTGCCAGCAGTTACTGGGCTAGCGGGCAAGAGACCCAGTACTTC
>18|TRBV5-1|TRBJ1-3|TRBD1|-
CASSLAPRQGDSGNTIYF
TGCGCCAGCAGCTTGGCCCCTCGACAGGGCGACTCTGGAAACACCATATATTTT
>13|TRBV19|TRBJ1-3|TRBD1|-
CASADRAGNTIYF
TGTGCCAGCGCAGACAGGGCTGGAAACACCATATATTTT
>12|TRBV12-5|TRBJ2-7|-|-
CASGSGRAEQYF
TGTGCTAGTGGCTCCGGGCGGGCCGAGCAGTACTTC
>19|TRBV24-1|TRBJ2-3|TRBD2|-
CATSSPGGLAGLHTDTQYF
TGTGCCACCAGTTCACCCGGGGGACTAGCGGGGCTCCACACAGATACGCAGTATTTT
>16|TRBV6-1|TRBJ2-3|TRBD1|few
CASSEDPGQGADTQYF
TGTGCCAGCAGTGAAGACCCGGGACAGGGGGCAGATACGCAGTATTTT
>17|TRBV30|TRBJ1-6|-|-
CAWSSGGYSVNYSPLHF
TGTGCCTGGAGTTCTGGGGGGTATTCGGTGAACTACTCACCCCTCCACTTT
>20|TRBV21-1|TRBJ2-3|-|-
CASSNGVGGKLAEPTDTQYF
TGTGCCAGCAGCAATGGGGTGGGGGGTAAACTAGCGGAGCCCACAGATACGCAGTATTTT
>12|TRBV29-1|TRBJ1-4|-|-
CSVAGANEKLFF
TGCAGCGTTGCAGGGGCTAATGAAAAACTGTTTTTT
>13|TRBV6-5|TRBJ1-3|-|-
CASSSVSGNTIYF
TGTGCCAGCAGCTCGGTCTCTGGAAACACCATATATTTT
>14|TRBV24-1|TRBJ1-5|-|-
CATSDSWSNQPQHF
TGTGCCACCAGTGACAGTTGGAGCAATCAGCCCCAGCATTTT
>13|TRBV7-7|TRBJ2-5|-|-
CASSLYRQETQYF
TGTGCCAGCAGCTTATACAGGCAAGAGACCCAGTACTTC